The rows below give T cell receptor beta chains drawn from one sample of a study of blood T cell repertoires in COVID-19. Clones were sequenced by immunoSEQ multiplex PCR, and TCRdb holds only the in-frame ones, with some missing. The sample holds more than 35,000 clones, 88% seen once. Sequencing was carried out using peripheral blood. The receptors were sampled from a human donor in a cohort sampled during active COVID-19. CDR3s include the opening cysteine and the closing phenylalanine or tryptophan. Each record gives: J gene, clone size, D gene, V gene, CDR3 protein, CDR3 DNA. A D gene is named only where the DNA matches it firmly. Part of the rows lack a size; the others show once, few, many or a class for expanded clones.

J: TRBJ2-1; size: NA; D: NA; V: TRBV7-3; CDR3: CASSLGGVSYNEQFF; DNA: TGTGCCAGCAGCTTAGGAGGGGTTTCCTACAATGAGCAGTTCTTC
J: TRBJ2-1; size: NA; D: TRBD2; V: TRBV6-5; CDR3: CASNIGSGSGDEQFF; DNA: TGTGCCAGCAATATTGGGAGCGGGAGCGGGGATGAGCAGTTCTTC
J: TRBJ2-5; size: NA; D: TRBD2; V: TRBV13; CDR3: CASSLGLAGPEEETQYF; DNA: TGTGCCAGCAGCTTAGGACTAGCGGGGCCTGAAGAAGAGACCCAGTACTTC
J: TRBJ2-7; size: NA; D: TRBD2; V: TRBV10-1; CDR3: CASSDSGRNYEQYF; DNA: TGCGCCAGCAGTGATAGCGGGAGAAACTACGAGCAGTACTTC
J: TRBJ2-1; size: NA; D: NA; V: TRBV5-1; CDR3: CASSLESRYNEQFF; DNA: TGCGCCAGCAGCTTGGAATCGCGGTACAATGAGCAGTTCTTC
J: TRBJ1-2; size: NA; D: TRBD1; V: TRBV7-9; CDR3: CASRRDRVGYTF; DNA: TGTGCCAGCAGACGCGACAGGGTTGGCTACACCTTC
J: TRBJ2-1; size: NA; D: NA; V: TRBV19; CDR3: CASSRGPSPYNEQFF; DNA: TGTGCCAGTAGCAGAGGGCCCAGTCCGTACAATGAGCAGTTCTTC
J: TRBJ2-3; size: NA; D: NA; V: TRBV5-1; CDR3: CASSLSDSTDTQYF; DNA: TGCGCCAGCAGCTTGAGCGACAGCACAGATACGCAGTATTTT
J: TRBJ2-1; size: NA; D: NA; V: TRBV27; CDR3: CASSLSGNEQFF; DNA: TGTGCCAGCAGTTTATCCGGCAATGAGCAGTTCTTC
J: TRBJ2-7; size: NA; D: NA; V: TRBV12-3/TRBV12-4; CDR3: CASRIGSSYEQYF; DNA: TGTGCCAGCAGAATTGGGAGCTCCTACGAGCAGTACTTC
J: TRBJ1-6; size: NA; D: NA; V: TRBV27; CDR3: CASSPPGFADSPLHF; DNA: TGTGCCAGCAGTCCCCCGGGATTCGCCGATTCACCCCTCCACTTT
J: TRBJ2-7; size: NA; D: TRBD2; V: TRBV3-1/TRBV3-2; CDR3: CASSQYRRGRAYEQYF; DNA: TGTGCCAGCAGCCAATATCGTCGCGGGAGGGCTTACGAGCAGTACTTC
J: TRBJ2-1; size: NA; D: TRBD2; V: TRBV7-2; CDR3: CASSFTSGRGSEQFF; DNA: TGTGCCAGCAGCTTCACTAGCGGGAGAGGGAGTGAGCAGTTCTTC
J: TRBJ2-7; size: NA; D: TRBD2; V: TRBV4-1; CDR3: CASSQDLAGAYEQYF; DNA: TGCGCCAGCAGCCAAGATCTAGCGGGGGCCTACGAGCAGTACTTC
J: TRBJ2-7; size: NA; D: NA; V: TRBV19; CDR3: CASSISGIPYEQYF; DNA: TGTGCCAGTAGTATATCAGGGATACCCTACGAGCAGTACTTC
J: TRBJ2-7; size: NA; D: NA; V: TRBV5-1; CDR3: CASSFLPEAFDEQYF; DNA: TGCGCCAGCAGCTTTCTTCCAGAAGCGTTCGACGAGCAGTACTTC
J: TRBJ2-3; size: NA; D: NA; V: TRBV4-1; CDR3: CASSVSGSPNTDTQYF; DNA: TGCGCCAGCAGCGTGAGCGGGTCCCCAAACACAGATACGCAGTATTTT
J: TRBJ2-1; size: NA; D: TRBD2; V: TRBV10-3; CDR3: CASGLAGANEQFF; DNA: TGTGCCAGCGGGCTAGCGGGAGCCAATGAGCAGTTCTTC
J: TRBJ1-2; size: NA; D: NA; V: TRBV19; CDR3: CASSKGRSDGYTF; DNA: TGTGCCAGTAGTAAGGGGCGGTCTGATGGCTACACCTTC
J: TRBJ2-3; size: NA; D: TRBD2; V: TRBV6-6; CDR3: CASSPGLAASSTDTQYF; DNA: TGTGCCAGCAGTCCGGGACTAGCGGCATCAAGCACAGATACGCAGTATTTT
J: TRBJ2-5; size: NA; D: TRBD1; V: TRBV6-5; CDR3: CASSSGQGRYQETQYF; DNA: TGTGCCAGCAGTTCGGGACAGGGGAGGTACCAAGAGACCCAGTACTTC
J: TRBJ2-7; size: few; D: NA; V: TRBV18; CDR3: CASSPTGIPIYEQYF; DNA: TGTGCCAGCTCACCAACAGGGATCCCCATCTACGAGCAGTACTTC
J: TRBJ1-5; size: NA; D: NA; V: TRBV24-1; CDR3: CATSDATGNQPQHF; DNA: TGTGCCACCAGTGATGCCACAGGGAATCAGCCCCAGCATTTT
J: TRBJ2-2; size: few; D: TRBD2; V: TRBV7-3; CDR3: CASSYTTSGANTGELFF; DNA: TGTGCCAGCAGCTACACCACTAGCGGGGCGAACACCGGGGAGCTGTTTTTT
J: TRBJ2-7; size: NA; D: TRBD1; V: TRBV5-1; CDR3: CASSLDLQGFAYEQYF; DNA: TGCGCCAGCAGCTTGGATCTACAGGGGTTTGCCTACGAGCAGTACTTC
J: TRBJ2-5; size: NA; D: NA; V: TRBV5-1; CDR3: CASSLGADGETQYF; DNA: TGCGCCAGCAGCTTGGGGGCTGACGGAGAGACCCAGTACTTC
J: TRBJ2-2; size: NA; D: NA; V: TRBV24-1; CDR3: CATSGTGSGELFF; DNA: TGTGCCACCAGTGGCACAGGGTCCGGGGAGCTGTTTTTT
J: TRBJ2-1; size: NA; D: NA; V: TRBV30; CDR3: CAWSVRAGNNEQFF; DNA: TGTGCCTGGAGTGTACGGGCAGGGAACAATGAGCAGTTCTTC
J: TRBJ1-3; size: NA; D: NA; V: TRBV28; CDR3: CASSFPAGQGNTIYF; DNA: TGTGCCAGCAGTTTCCCGGCGGGGCAGGGAAACACCATATATTTT
J: TRBJ2-1; size: NA; D: NA; V: TRBV3-1/TRBV3-2; CDR3: CASGRLEGNYNEQFF; DNA: TGTGCCAGCGGACGACTAGAGGGGAATTACAATGAGCAGTTCTTC
J: TRBJ2-1; size: NA; D: TRBD2; V: TRBV5-1; CDR3: CASSLSGLAGAGSCNEQFF; DNA: TGCGCCAGCAGCTTGTCAGGACTAGCGGGAGCGGGGTCCTGCAATGAGCAGTTCTTC